Given below is one T cell receptor (beta chain) in context. Those enrolled in Seattle joined during active infection and were followed longitudinally afterward. Authors' data handling: Researchers report that nucleated cell counts were estimated from reference gene primer amplification. Sequencing used immunoSEQ multiplex PCR; TCRdb keeps in-frame clones, though not all of them. The D gene and trimming were derived from the DNA, and the V and J assignments and clone size from that table. Of around 80,000 clones listed, approximately 85% are singletons. This specimen belongs to a study of blood T cell repertoires in COVID-19. Study-level background: Acute-phase and convalescent COVID-19 samples originated in the United States, Italy and Spain. Sample material is recorded as cDNA or gDNA derived from T cells, B-cell-depleted T cells, or PBMCs.

The CDR3 sequence is 18 residues long. V was clipped by 4 bases and J by 3 bases; unmatched bases: 13. CDR1 is KGHSY, CDR2 FQNENV, per germline. The receptor was derived from a man aged 50 to 60 with COVID-19, enrolled during active disease. This chain uses TRBV16 with TRBJ2-3, with TRBD1 matching 10 bases. Sequencing input: peripheral blood. The CDR3 DNA follows: TGTGCCAGCAGCCGCCTGACGACAGGGGGCGCGTCAACAGATACGCAGTATTTT. It codes for CASSRLTTGGASTDTQYF.